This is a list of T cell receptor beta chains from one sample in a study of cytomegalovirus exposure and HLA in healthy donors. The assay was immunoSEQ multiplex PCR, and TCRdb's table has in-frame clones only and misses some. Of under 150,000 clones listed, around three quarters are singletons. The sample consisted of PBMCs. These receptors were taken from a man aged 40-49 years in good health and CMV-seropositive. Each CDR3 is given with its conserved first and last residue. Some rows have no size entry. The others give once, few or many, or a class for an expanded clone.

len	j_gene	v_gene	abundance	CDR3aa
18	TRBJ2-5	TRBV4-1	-	CASSQGRRGATLQETQYF
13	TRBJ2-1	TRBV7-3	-	CASSLNLDNEQFF
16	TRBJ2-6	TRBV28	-	CASTAFRVPGANVLTF
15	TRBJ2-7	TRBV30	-	CAWSDLASGIDEQYF
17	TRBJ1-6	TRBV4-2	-	CASSQDWASSYNSPLHF
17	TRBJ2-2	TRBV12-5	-	CASGLAAGTGHTGELFF
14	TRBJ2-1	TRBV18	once	CASSHGQGWNEQFF
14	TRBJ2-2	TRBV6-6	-	CASRNGGATGELFF
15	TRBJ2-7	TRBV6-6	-	CASSQSGTGPYEQYF
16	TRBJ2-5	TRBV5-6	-	CASAPSSSGPQETQYF
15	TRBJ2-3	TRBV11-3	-	CASSHLSGNTDTQYF
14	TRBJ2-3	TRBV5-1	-	CASSLARPADTQYF
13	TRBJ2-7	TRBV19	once	CASSDQHRDEQYF
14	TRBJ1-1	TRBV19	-	CASSTGTGYTEAFF
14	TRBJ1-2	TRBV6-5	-	CASRRQGVSYGYTF
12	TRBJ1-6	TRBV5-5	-	CASSLLNSPLHF
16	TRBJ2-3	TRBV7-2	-	CASSRSGLVLWDTQYF
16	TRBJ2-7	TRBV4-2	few	CASSQVGTGGSYEQYF
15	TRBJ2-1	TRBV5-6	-	CASSHRRGAGKEQFF
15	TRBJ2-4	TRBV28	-	CASRLAGGPENIQYF
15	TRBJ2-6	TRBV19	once	CASGTGGSGANVLTF
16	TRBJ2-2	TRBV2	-	CASESGGVANTGELFF
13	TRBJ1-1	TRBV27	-	CASSRTAYTEAFF
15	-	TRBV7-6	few	CASSLAASGGGEQYF
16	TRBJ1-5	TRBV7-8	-	CASSLAAEGGNQPQHF
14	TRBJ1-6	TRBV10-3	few	CAISDPPRDSPLHF
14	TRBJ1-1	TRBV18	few	CASSRQGADTEAFF
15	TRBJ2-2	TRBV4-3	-	CASSPGTGNTGELFF
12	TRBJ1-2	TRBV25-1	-	CASSGGQYGYTF
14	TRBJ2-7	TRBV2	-	CASSEGQGGYEQYF
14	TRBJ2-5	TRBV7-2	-	CASSTLAGGETQYF
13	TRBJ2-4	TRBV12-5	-	CASGPSGKNIQYF
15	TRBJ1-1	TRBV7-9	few	CASSPPTGMNTEAFF
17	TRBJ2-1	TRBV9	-	CASSVASVPSVYNEQFF
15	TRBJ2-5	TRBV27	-	CASSALVAGGGTQYF
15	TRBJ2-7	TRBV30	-	CAWSKTSGPPYEQYF
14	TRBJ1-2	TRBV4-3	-	CASSRGGRTYGYTF
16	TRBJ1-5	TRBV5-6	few	CASSVQKRRGNQPQHF
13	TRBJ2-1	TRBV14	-	CASSRNGQVEQFF
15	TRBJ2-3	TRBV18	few	CASSPRSYRTDTQYF
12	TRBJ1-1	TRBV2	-	CASSLGLAEAFF
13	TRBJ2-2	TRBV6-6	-	CASRGANTGELFF
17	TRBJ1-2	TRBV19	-	CASSIGSTELLVYGYTF
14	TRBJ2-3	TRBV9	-	CASSPQTQTDTQYF